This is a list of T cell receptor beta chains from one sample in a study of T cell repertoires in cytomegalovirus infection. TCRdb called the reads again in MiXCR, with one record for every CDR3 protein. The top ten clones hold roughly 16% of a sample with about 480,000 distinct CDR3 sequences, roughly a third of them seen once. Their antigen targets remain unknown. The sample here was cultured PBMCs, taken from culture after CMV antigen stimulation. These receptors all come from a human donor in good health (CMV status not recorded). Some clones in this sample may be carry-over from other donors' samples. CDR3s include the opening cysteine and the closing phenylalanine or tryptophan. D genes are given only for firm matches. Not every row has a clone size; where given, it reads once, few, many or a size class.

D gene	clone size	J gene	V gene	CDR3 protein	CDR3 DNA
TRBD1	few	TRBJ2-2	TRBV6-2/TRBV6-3	CASSPGKIQGNPNTGELFF	TGTGCCAGCAGTCCTGGAAAAATACAGGGGAATCCGAACACCGGGGAGCTGTTTTTT
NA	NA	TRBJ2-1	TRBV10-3	CAISESQGYNEQFF	TGTGCCATCAGTGAGTCCCAGGGGTACAATGAGCAGTTCTTC
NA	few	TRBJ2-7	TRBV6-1	CASSEGRLESYEQYF	TGTGCCAGCAGTGAAGGCCGACTAGAAAGCTACGAGCAGTACTTC
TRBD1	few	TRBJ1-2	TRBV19	CASSIQGGVPRYGYTF	TGTGCCAGTAGTATCCAGGGGGGCGTCCCTCGCTATGGCTACACCTTC
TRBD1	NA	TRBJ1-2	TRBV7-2	CASSLRDREALRYGYTF	TGTGCCAGCAGCCTCAGGGACAGGGAGGCCCTTAGGTATGGCTACACCTTC
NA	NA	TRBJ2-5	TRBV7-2	CASSRKPGETQYF	TGTGCCAGCAGCCGGAAGCCGGGAGAGACCCAGTACTTC
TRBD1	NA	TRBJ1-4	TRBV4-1	CASSKMDRGNEKLFF	TGCGCCAGCAGCAAAATGGACAGGGGTAATGAAAAACTGTTTTTT
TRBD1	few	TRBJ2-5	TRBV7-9	CASSSDREETQYF	TGTGCCAGCAGCTCCGACAGGGAAGAGACCCAGTACTTC
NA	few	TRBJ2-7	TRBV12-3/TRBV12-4	CASRGPNTYEQYF	TGTGCCAGCAGGGGACCGAACACCTACGAGCAGTACTTC
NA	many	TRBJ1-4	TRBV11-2	CASGRLATNEKLFF	TGTGCCAGCGGCCGCCTTGCAACTAATGAAAAACTGTTTTTT
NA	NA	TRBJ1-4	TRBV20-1	CSAAQTLDEKLFF	TGCAGTGCGGCACAGACGTTGGATGAAAAACTGTTTTTT
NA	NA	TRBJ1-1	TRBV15	CATSRDRTGGPEAFF	TGTGCCACCAGCAGAGATCGGACGGGGGGGCCTGAAGCTTTCTTT
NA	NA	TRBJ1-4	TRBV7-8	CASSSGPGEGEKLFF	TGTGCCAGCAGCTCGGGGCCAGGGGAAGGTGAAAAACTGTTTTTT
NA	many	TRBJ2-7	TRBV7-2	CASSLAGPLYEQYF	TGTGCCAGCAGCTTAGCAGGGCCCCTCTACGAGCAGTACTTC
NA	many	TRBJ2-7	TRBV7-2	CASSLETGYEQYF	TGTGCCAGCAGCTTAGAGACCGGCTACGAGCAGTACTTC
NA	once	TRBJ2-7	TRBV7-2	CASSSGTAGNSFPYEQYF	TGTGCCAGCAGCTCAGGAACCGCAGGGAATTCGTTTCCCTACGAGCAGTACTTC
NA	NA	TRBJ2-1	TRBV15	CATSRVGIDAYNEQFF	TGTGCCACCAGCAGAGTGGGGATTGACGCCTACAATGAGCAGTTCTTC
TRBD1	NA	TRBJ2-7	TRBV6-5	CASSYSTGQGTTYEQYF	TGTGCCAGCAGTTACTCCACGGGACAGGGGACGACCTACGAGCAGTACTTC
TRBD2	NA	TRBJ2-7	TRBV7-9	CASSPELAGHWEQYF	TGTGCCAGCAGCCCAGAACTAGCGGGACACTGGGAGCAGTACTTC
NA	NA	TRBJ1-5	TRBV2	CASSEARSGTPGRPQHF	TGTGCCAGCAGTGAAGCTCGTTCGGGGACGCCGGGACGGCCCCAGCATTTT
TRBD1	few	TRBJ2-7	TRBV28	CASRTGVLLEQYF	TGTGCCAGCAGGACAGGGGTGCTGCTCGAGCAGTACTTC
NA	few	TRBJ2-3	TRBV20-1	CSARASTAATWHW	TGCAGTGCTAGAGCTTCCACTGCGGCTACCTGGCACTGG
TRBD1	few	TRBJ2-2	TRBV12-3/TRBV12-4	CASVDRIKTGELFF	TGTGCCAGCGTGGACAGGATTAAAACCGGGGAGCTGTTTTTT
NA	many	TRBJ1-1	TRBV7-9	CASSPKGGANTEAFF	TGTGCCAGCAGCCCGAAAGGGGGGGCGAACACTGAAGCTTTCTTT
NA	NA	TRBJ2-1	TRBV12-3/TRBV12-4	CASRLTTANEQFF	TGTGCCAGCAGGTTAACGACAGCTAATGAGCAGTTCTTC
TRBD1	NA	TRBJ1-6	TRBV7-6	CASSTRTGHGSPLHF	TGTGCCAGCAGCACGCGGACAGGGCACGGTTCACCCCTCCACTTT
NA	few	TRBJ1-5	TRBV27	CASSPLNSNQPQHF	TGTGCCAGCAGTCCGTTAAATAGCAATCAGCCCCAGCATTTT
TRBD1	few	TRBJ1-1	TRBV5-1	CASSLRTGPNTEAFF	TGCGCCAGCAGCTTACGGACAGGGCCAAACACTGAAGCTTTCTTT
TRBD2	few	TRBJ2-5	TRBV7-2	CASSLGASGSIETQYF	TGTGCCAGCAGCTTAGGAGCTAGCGGGAGCATTGAGACCCAGTACTTC
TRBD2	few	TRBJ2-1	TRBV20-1	CSARGLAGFNEQFF	TGCAGTGCTAGGGGCCTAGCGGGATTCAATGAGCAGTTCTTC
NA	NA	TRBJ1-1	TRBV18	CASSPQGGGNTEAFF	TGTGCCAGCTCACCCCAGGGTGGAGGGAACACTGAAGCTTTCTTT
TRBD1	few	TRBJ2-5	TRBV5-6	CASVGESGTDQETQYF	TGTGCCAGCGTTGGGGAATCCGGGACAGACCAAGAGACCCAGTACTTC
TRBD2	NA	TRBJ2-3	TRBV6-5	CASKPGGADTQYF	TGTGCCAGCAAACCGGGAGGTGCGGATACGCAGTATTTT
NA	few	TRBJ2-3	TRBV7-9	CASSGADSVYF	TGTGCCAGCAGCGGCGCCGATTCGGTGTATTTT
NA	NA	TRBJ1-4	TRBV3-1	CASGAGFDKLFF	TGTGCCAGCGGGGCAGGATTCGATAAACTGTTTTTT
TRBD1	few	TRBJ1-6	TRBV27	CASSPTGGNSPLHF	TGTGCCAGCAGTCCGACAGGGGGAAATTCACCCCTCCACTTT
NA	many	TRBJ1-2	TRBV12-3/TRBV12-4	CASSLDYGYTF	TGTGCCAGCAGTTTGGACTATGGCTACACCTTC
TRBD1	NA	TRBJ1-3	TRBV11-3	CASSPRWQGASGNTIYF	TGTGCCAGCAGCCCTCGTTGGCAGGGGGCGAGTGGAAACACCATATATTTT
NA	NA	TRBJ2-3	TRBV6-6	CASKEGTDTQYF	TGTGCCAGCAAAGAAGGCACAGATACGCAGTATTTT
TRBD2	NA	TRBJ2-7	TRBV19	CASSAGTTNEQYF	TGTGCCAGTAGTGCCGGGACTACCAACGAGCAGTACTTC
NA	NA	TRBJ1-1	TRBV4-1	CASSQRIGGSQNTEAFF	TGCGCCAGCAGCCAAAGAATAGGGGGGTCCCAGAACACTGAAGCTTTCTTT
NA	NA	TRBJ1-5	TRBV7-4	CASSLLAGLRGFANQPQHF	TGTGCCAGCAGCTTATTAGCCGGTTTACGAGGGTTTGCCAATCAGCCCCAGCATTTT
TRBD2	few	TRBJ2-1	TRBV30	CAWSGLAGDGEQFF	TGTGCCTGGAGTGGGTTAGCGGGAGACGGTGAGCAGTTCTTC
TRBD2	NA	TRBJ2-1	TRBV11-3	CASSLSRLAGEEQFF	TGTGCCAGCAGCTTATCTCGACTAGCGGGAGAGGAGCAGTTCTTC
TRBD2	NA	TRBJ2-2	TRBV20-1	CSTDRLAGGPGELFF	TGCAGTACCGACCGACTAGCGGGAGGTCCCGGGGAGCTGTTTTTT
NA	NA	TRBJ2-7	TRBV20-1	CSFWPTANEQYF	TGCAGTTTTTGGCCGACCGCCAACGAGCAGTACTTC
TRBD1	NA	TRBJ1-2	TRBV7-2	CASSLVAGGGADGYTF	TGTGCCAGCAGCTTAGTGGCAGGGGGCGGAGCTGATGGCTACACCTTC
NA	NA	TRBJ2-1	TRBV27	CASSPPLLGEQFF	TGTGCCAGCAGTCCTCCCCTACTAGGAGAGCAGTTCTTC
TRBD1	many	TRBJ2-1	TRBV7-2	CASSLRRIGTGVEQFF	TGTGCCAGCAGCTTAAGGAGGATCGGGACAGGGGTTGAGCAGTTCTTC
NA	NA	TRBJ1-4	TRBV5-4	CASSLGGGRNEKLFF	TGTGCCAGCAGCTTGGGAGGAGGGAGGAATGAAAAACTGTTTTTT
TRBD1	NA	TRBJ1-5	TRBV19	CASGQGPPNQPQHF	TGTGCCAGTGGACAGGGGCCTCCCAATCAGCCCCAGCATTTT